This entry features one TCR beta chain sequence. Antigen specificity is unknown. The germline V and J ends were trimmed by 4 bases and 6 bases, with 14 bases remaining between them. The CDR3 sequence is 13 residues long. Germline V gene data show CDR1 as GTSNPN and CDR2 as SVGIG (reference sequence). In the sorted-subset replicate PCRs, 200 ng DNA, 25,000 to 35,000 T cell genomes, was used. Method: immunoSEQ multiplex PCR; TCRdb's copy keeps in-frame clones and lacks some. The data hold roughly 2 million clones, with over 85% observed a single time. This sample was included in a study of shared clonotypes between healthy human individuals. Whole-study findings and limits: Lower generation probabilities were found for non-shared clonotypes than for those shared by all four donors. Compared with memory subsets, naive subsets generally had larger estimated richness. It was observed that roughly 5% of naive CD4 clonotypes were shared across a handful of donors.

This TCR was recovered from a man between 18 and 29 years old in good health. The chain links TRBV30 to TRBJ2-3, with D maybe TRBD2 (6 bases). The source material was naive CD4+ T cells sorted from blood. Subset described: CD45RA+ positively selected. CDR3 sequence: CAWIGTAPDTQYF. The CDR3 nucleotides read TGTGCCTGGATCGGGACTGCACCGGATACGCAGTATTTT. Combining the CDR3 with reference TRBV30 and TRBJ2-3 gives the whole variable domain SQTIHQWPATLVQPVGSPLSLECTVEGTSNPNLYWYRQAAGRGLQLLFYSVGIGQISSEVPQNLSASRPQDRQFILSSKKLLLSDSGFYLCAWIGTAPDTQYFGPGTRLTVL.